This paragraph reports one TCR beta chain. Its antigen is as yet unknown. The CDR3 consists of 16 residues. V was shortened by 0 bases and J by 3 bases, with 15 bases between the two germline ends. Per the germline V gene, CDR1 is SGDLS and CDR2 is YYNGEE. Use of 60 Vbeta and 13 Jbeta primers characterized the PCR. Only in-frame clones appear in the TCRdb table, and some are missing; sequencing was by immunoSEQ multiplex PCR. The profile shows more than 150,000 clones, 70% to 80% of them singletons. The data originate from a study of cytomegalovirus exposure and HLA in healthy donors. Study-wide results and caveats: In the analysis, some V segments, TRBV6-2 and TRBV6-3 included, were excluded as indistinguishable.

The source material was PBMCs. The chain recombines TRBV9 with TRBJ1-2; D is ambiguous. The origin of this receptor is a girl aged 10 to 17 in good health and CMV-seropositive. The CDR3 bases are TGTGCCAGCAGCGTAGAGTCCCGGGAGGGCTACTATGGCTACACCTTC. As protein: CASSVESREGYYGYTF.